What follows are 25 T cell receptor beta chains derived from one specimen sequenced in a study of blood T cell dynamics during melanoma immunotherapy. Time point: pre-treatment baseline. Produced via immunoSEQ multiplex PCR; TCRdb's table is partial and in-frame only. The table shows a few thousand clones, with around 84% occurring only once. The sequencing used blood, collected from a patient treated with checkpoint blockade. The source is a human donor with melanoma.

This clone has only one observation. The chain recombines TRBV19 with TRBJ1-3; no firm D call. This CDR3 comprises 15 residues. Between the trimmed V and J ends, which lost 5 bases and 2 bases, there was a span of 13 bases. Germline V gene lookup returns CDR1 LNHDA and CDR2 SQIVND (reference sequence). This CDR3 is CASSSTSGAGNTIYF. The CDR3 nucleotides are TGTGCCAGTAGTTCAACGTCCGGGGCTGGAAACACCATATATTTT. Full variable domain (remainder filled in from reference TRBV19 and TRBJ1-3): DGGITQSPKYLFRKEGQNVTLSCEQNLNHDAMYWYRQDPGQGLRLIYYSQIVNDFQKGDIAEGYSVSREKKESFPLTVTSAQKNPTAFYLCASSSTSGAGNTIYFGEGSWLTVV.

A single count supports this clone. The rearrangement joins TRBV10-1 to TRBJ2-1; TRBD2 aligns across 11 bases. Per the germline V gene, CDR1 is WNHNN and CDR2 is SYGVQD (reference sequence). With V trimmed by 3 bases and J by 7 bases, 5 bases remained unmatched. This CDR3 is built from 15 residues. The CDR3 sequence: CASSDYSGGANEQFF. The CDR3 DNA reads TGCGCCAGCAGTGATTATAGCGGGGGGGCAAATGAGCAGTTCTTC.

In this sample, this clone turned up a few times. The chain is built from TRBV19 and TRBJ2-7; 9 bases agree with TRBD1. The germline V gene encodes CDR1 LNHDA and CDR2 SQIVND (reference sequence). With V trimmed by 3 bases and J by 3 bases, 3 bases remained unmatched. CDR3 size: 14 residues. The CDR3 sequence is CASSMGQGLYEQYF. In DNA form, the CDR3 reads TGTGCCAGTAGTATGGGACAGGGCCTCTACGAGCAGTACTTC. The variable domain in full, completed from reference TRBV19 and TRBJ2-7, reads DGGITQSPKYLFRKEGQNVTLSCEQNLNHDAMYWYRQDPGQGLRLIYYSQIVNDFQKGDIAEGYSVSREKKESFPLTVTSAQKNPTAFYLCASSMGQGLYEQYFGPGTRLTVT.

The chain has TRBV9 and TRBJ1-2; D is undetermined. V lost 3 bases to trimming and J lost 3 bases, with 15 bases between them. This CDR3 comprises 15 residues. The germline V gene has CDR1 SGDLS and CDR2 YYNGEE. The CDR3 loop reads CASSASKGQDYGYTF. In nucleotides, the CDR3 is TGTGCCAGCAGCGCAAGTAAGGGCCAAGACTATGGCTACACCTTC.

J is TRBJ1-2 and V is TRBV6-1; 7 bases are shared with TRBD1. This CDR3 comprises 13 residues. Germline V gives CDR1 MNHNS, CDR2 SASEGT. V gave up 3 bases and J gave up 7 bases; unmatched junction bases: 5. The CDR3 coding sequence is TGTGCCAGCAGTGAGACAGGGTTGGGTGGCTACACCTTC. Its translation: CASSETGLGGYTF.

This clone was seen a handful of times. J is TRBJ2-6 and V is TRBV6-1; D is unresolved. This CDR3 has 12 amino acids. V was pared by 8 bases and J by 4 bases, with 6 bases between. The germline gives CDR1 MNHNS, CDR2 SASEGT. The CDR3 loop reads CASLRGANVLTF. The CDR3 bases are TGTGCCAGCCTAAGGGGGGCCAACGTCCTGACTTTC.

This sequence joins TRBV10-3 and TRBJ2-1; D is perhaps TRBD1 or TRBD2 (5 bases each). From germline, CDR1 is ENHRY and CDR2 SYGVKD. The CDR3 loop spans 12 amino acids. The ends were cut back, 2 bases at V and 8 bases at J, with 7 bases in the middle. CDR3 DNA: TGTGCCATCAGTGAGAGGGGAGATGAGCAGTTCTTC. Translating gives CAISERGDEQFF.

This clone was detected once. The chain employs TRBV6-5 and TRBJ1-2; D is possibly TRBD1 (5 bases). The CDR3 runs 15 residues. The V end lost 4 bases, the J end lost 4 bases, and 16 bases lay between the germline ends. CDR1 and CDR2 (germline): MNHEY, SVGAGI. The CDR3 loop reads CASSSPRTSGYGYTF. The CDR3 nucleotides read TGTGCCAGCAGTTCCCCCCGGACATCGGGCTATGGCTACACCTTC.

The rearrangement links TRBV6-6 to TRBJ1-5; D call uncertain. Germline CDR1 is MNHNY and CDR2 is SVGAGI (reference sequence). Trimming took off 2 bases at V and 5 bases at J, with 7 bases between the two ends. The CDR3 length is 13 residues. In DNA form, the CDR3 reads TGTGCCAGCAGTTACGGAAACCATCAGCCCCAGCATTTT. This encodes CASSYGNHQPQHF.

The chain links TRBV21-1 to TRBJ1-4; TRBD1 is the table's D call and was not checked against the DNA. TRBV21-1 is designated a pseudogene. The CDR3 has 15 amino acids. The CDR3: CASSKVWQGAEKLFF. Here the CDR3 DNA reads TGTGCCAGCAGCAAAGTATGGCAGGGGGCCGAAAAACTGTTTTTT.

This chain connects TRBV9 to TRBJ1-2, with D possibly matching TRBD1 (6 bases). Germline V gene data show CDR1 as SGDLS and CDR2 as YYNGEE. There are 14 residues in the CDR3. Trimming pared 4 bases from V and 8 bases from J, leaving 18 bases between. CDR3 in amino acids: CASSPNTGAQGYTF. CDR3 nucleotide sequence: TGTGCCAGCAGCCCCAATACGGGGGCGCAAGGCTACACCTTC.

V is TRBV18 and J is TRBJ2-7; a possible D gene is TRBD2 (6 bases). Germline CDR1 KGHSH, CDR2 LQKENI. The CDR3 consists of 14 residues. Trimming shortened V by 3 bases and J by 3 bases, and 12 bases separated the two germline ends. As DNA, the CDR3 is TGTGCCAGCTCACCCCGGGACTCTTACTACGAGCAGTACTTC. It codes for CASSPRDSYYEQYF.

This clone was recorded a few times. The V call is TRBV6-6, the J call TRBJ2-7; a possible D gene is TRBD1 (5 bases). This CDR3 comprises 15 residues. Trimming took 5 bases from V and 3 from J, leaving 17 bases between them. The germline V gene has CDR1 MNHNY and CDR2 SVGAGI (reference sequence). Written as DNA, the CDR3 is TGTGCCAGCAGTGTCCAGGGCCATGATCTCTACGAGCAGTACTTC. Its translation is CASSVQGHDLYEQYF.

A single count supports this clone. The gene calls are TRBV29-1 and TRBJ1-2; D gene ambiguous. The CDR3 consists of 11 residues. Trimming shortened V by 0 bases and J by 8 bases, and 7 bases separated the two germline ends. Germline CDR1 and CDR2: SQVTM and ANQGSEA. CDR3 in DNA: TGCAGCGTTGAAGACACGGGGGGCTACACCTTC. This sequence encodes CSVEDTGGYTF.

This rearrangement joins TRBV20-1 to TRBJ1-2; no clear D. CDR1 is DFQATT and CDR2 is SNEGSKA in the germline V gene (reference sequence). V lost 2 bases, J lost 13 bases, and 11 bases lay in between. CDR3 size: 10 residues. The CDR3 DNA follows: TGCAGTGCTAGAAGGACGGCGGTCACCTTC. This codes for CSARRTAVTF.

The CDR3 reads CASTQGGGYGYTF. In DNA form, the CDR3 reads TGCGCCAGCACCCAAGGGGGTGGGTATGGCTACACCTTC. The rearrangement links TRBV10-2 to TRBJ1-2; a weak D match, TRBD1 (6 bases). The CDR3 extends over 13 amino acids. The V end lost 7 bases, the J end lost 5 bases, and 14 bases lay between the germline ends. CDR1 and CDR2 (germline): WSHSY, SAAADI.

The rearrangement joins TRBV19 to TRBJ1-2; 7 bases are shared with TRBD1. The CDR3 sequence is 13 residues long. The V gene end was trimmed by 5 bases and the J gene end by 3 bases; junction bases not matched to a gene: 3. Germline V gene sequence: CDR1 LNHDA, CDR2 SQIVND (reference sequence). CDR3 DNA sequence: TGTGCCAGTAGTTTCACAGGGGACTATGGCTACACCTTC. Its protein is CASSFTGDYGYTF.

The V call is TRBV7-2, the J call TRBJ1-5, with D unresolved. Germline V CDR1 and CDR2: SGHTA, FQGNSA. The CDR3 sequence is 16 residues long. The V end was cut by 2 bases, the J end by 5 bases, with 16 bases between. CDR3 sequence (DNA): TGTGCCAGCAGCTTATCCGGGCCCCGAAACGATCAGCCCCAGCATTTT. Amino acids: CASSLSGPRNDQPQHF.

This sequence joins TRBV5-1 and TRBJ2-1; 7 nucleotides agree with TRBD2. Germline CDR1 and CDR2: SGHRS and YFSETQ. The CDR3 contains 14 residues. Germline trimming cut 4 bases from V and 8 bases from J; bases unmatched to any gene: 9. The CDR3 sequence is CASSRDEGRDEQFF. The CDR3 DNA sequence: TGCGCCAGCAGCAGGGACGAAGGGAGGGATGAGCAGTTCTTC.

The chain carries TRBV25-1 and TRBJ1-2; perhaps TRBD1 as D (6 bases). Germline values: CDR1 MGHDK, CDR2 SYGVNS. V was trimmed by 3 bases and J by 4 bases, leaving 9 bases between them. The CDR3 loop spans 13 amino acids. The CDR3 loop is CASSEGAPYGYTF. CDR3 DNA: TGTGCCAGCAGTGAGGGGGCCCCCTATGGCTACACCTTC.

This clone was picked up a small number of times. This chain joins TRBV7-2 and TRBJ1-5, with TRBD1 as a possible D gene (5 bases). V lost 5 bases to trimming and J lost 7 bases, with 18 bases between them. The length of the CDR3 is 15 residues. In germline, CDR1 is SGHTA, CDR2 FQGNSA. The CDR3 DNA reads as TGTGCCAGCAGCCCCCTCGGGACTAGGGAACAGCCCCAGCATTTT. It codes for CASSPLGTREQPQHF.

The chain joins TRBV12-5 to TRBJ1-2; D may be TRBD1 (6 bases). The V gene lost 1 base and the J gene lost 5 bases, with 17 bases spanning the gap. CDR1 and CDR2 from the germline V gene are LGHNT and FRNRAP. The CDR3 has 16 residues. The CDR3 here is CASGLDGTRLRYGYTF. CDR3 in DNA: TGTGCTAGTGGTTTGGACGGGACAAGACTGCGGTATGGCTACACCTTC. Based on the CDR3 plus reference TRBV12-5 and TRBJ1-2, the full variable domain is DARVTQTPRHKVTEMGQEVTMRCQPILGHNTVFWYRQTMMQGLELLAYFRNRAPLDDSGMPKDRFSAEMPDATLATLKIQPSEPRDSAVYFCASGLDGTRLRYGYTFGSGTRLTVV.

J is TRBJ1-5 and V is TRBV5-8; 9 bases align to TRBD1. Per the germline V gene, CDR1 is SGHTS and CDR2 is YDEGEE. The CDR3 totals 18 residues. J was trimmed by 4 bases and V by 1 base; bases with no gene match: 12. The CDR3 nucleotides are TGTGCCAGCAGCTTGATTTTAGGGACAGGGTACGGGAATCAGCCCCAGCATTTT. This sequence encodes CASSLILGTGYGNQPQHF.

The chain carries TRBV7-9 and TRBJ2-7; no definite D call. Germline CDR1 and CDR2: SEHNR and FQNEAQ (reference sequence). This CDR3 is 14 amino acids long. The germline V and J ends were trimmed by 0 bases and 3 bases, with 9 bases remaining between them. CDR3: CASSLAFPHYEQYF. The CDR3 bases are TGTGCCAGCAGCTTAGCTTTCCCCCACTACGAGCAGTACTTC.

The V and J genes are TRBV6-1 and TRBJ1-5; a weak D match, TRBD1 (6 bases). Trimming removed 7 bases from V and 5 bases from J, with 18 bases in between. The CDR3 covers 15 residues. Germline V CDR1 and CDR2: MNHNS, SASEGT. The CDR3 DNA follows: TGTGCCAGCAAAGAAAATGAACAGGGATATCAGCCCCAGCATTTT. This encodes CASKENEQGYQPQHF.